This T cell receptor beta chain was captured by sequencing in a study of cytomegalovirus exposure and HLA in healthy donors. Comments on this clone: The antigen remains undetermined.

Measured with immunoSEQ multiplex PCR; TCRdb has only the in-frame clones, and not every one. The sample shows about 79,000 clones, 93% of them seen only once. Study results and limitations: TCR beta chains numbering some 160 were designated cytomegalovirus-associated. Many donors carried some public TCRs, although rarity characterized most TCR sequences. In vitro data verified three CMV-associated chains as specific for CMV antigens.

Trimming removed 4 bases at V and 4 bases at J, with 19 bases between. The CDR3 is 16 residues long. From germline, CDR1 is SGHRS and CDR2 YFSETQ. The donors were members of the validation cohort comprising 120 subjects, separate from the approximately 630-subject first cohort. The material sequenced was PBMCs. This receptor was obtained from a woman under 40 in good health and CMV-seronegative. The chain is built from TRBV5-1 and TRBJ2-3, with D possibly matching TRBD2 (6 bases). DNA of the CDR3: TGCGCCAGCAGCCCAGAACTAAGACCGGGGGCAGATACGCAGTATTTT. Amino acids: CASSPELRPGADTQYF.